The rows below give T cell receptor beta chains drawn from one sample of a study of T cell repertoires in cytomegalovirus infection. MiXCR, run by TCRdb on the reads, gives a single entry per CDR3 protein. Of 80,000 to 130,000 distinct CDR3 sequences in the sample, around 22% were seen once. Sequencing was carried out using CD8+ T cells from PBMCs. Every receptor here comes from a human donor in good health (CMV status not recorded). Some clones in this sample may be carry-over from other donors' samples. CDR3s include the opening cysteine and the closing phenylalanine or tryptophan. Each record gives: CDR3 DNA, CDR3 protein, J gene, V gene, D gene, clone size. The D gene is left open where the match is weak. Clone size is shown for a subset of rows, as once, few, many or a class of expanded clone.

TGTGCCAGCAGCCCTGTGACAGGGCATAATGAGCAGTTCTTC,CASSPVTGHNEQFF,TRBJ2-1,TRBV7-9,TRBD1,few
TGCGCCAGCAGCAAGGGGACTAGCGCAAATACGCAGTATTTT,CASSKGTSANTQYF,TRBJ2-3,TRBV10-1,TRBD2,-
TGTGCCAGCAGCGTGGGCAGTCCGACCCGAAGCTCCTATAATTCACCCCTCCACTTT,CASSVGSPTRSSYNSPLHF,TRBJ1-6,TRBV9,-,few
TGTGCCAGCAGCTTGGGACAGGGAGTAAACACTGAAGCTTTCTTT,CASSLGQGVNTEAFF,TRBJ1-1,TRBV5-8,TRBD1,-
TGTGCCAGCACCTCTCTTCGGGGAGATACGCAGTATTTT,CASTSLRGDTQYF,TRBJ2-3,TRBV28,-,many
TGTGCCAGCAGTCCCAGGTTTAGCAATCAGCCCCAGCATTTT,CASSPRFSNQPQHF,TRBJ1-5,TRBV12-3/TRBV12-4,-,many
TGTGCCAGCAGCCCCCGGGAACGGATACAAGAGACCCAGTACTTC,CASSPRERIQETQYF,TRBJ2-5,TRBV7-2,-,many
TGCAGCGTTGTAGGGGATAACTATGGCTACACCTTC,CSVVGDNYGYTF,TRBJ1-2,TRBV29-1,-,-
TGTGCCAGCAGCTCAATCGGGACAGGGGTGCGGGGTGAGCAGTTCTTC,CASSSIGTGVRGEQFF,TRBJ2-1,TRBV7-2,TRBD1,-
TGTGCCAGCAGCTCAGAGGGGAGCCCAAATGAAAAACTGTTTTTT,CASSSEGSPNEKLFF,TRBJ1-4,TRBV11-2,-,-
TGCAGCGTTGAATTCGCGGACCCCTACGAGCAGTACTTC,CSVEFADPYEQYF,TRBJ2-7,TRBV29-1,-,-
TGTGCCAGCAGCCTGGGACGGCCTTATAATTCACCCCTCCACTTT,CASSLGRPYNSPLHF,TRBJ1-6,TRBV9,-,-
TGCAGTGCTAGAGGTACGACTAGCGGGATGACCTACGAGCAGTACTTC,CSARGTTSGMTYEQYF,TRBJ2-7,TRBV20-1,TRBD2,-
TGTGCCAGCAGCTTACCTCAGGGGGCGGCTCTCCACGAGCAGTACTTC,CASSLPQGAALHEQYF,TRBJ2-7,TRBV7-9,TRBD1,-
TGCGCCAGCAGCCCAACGACAAATCAGCCCCAGCATTTT,CASSPTTNQPQHF,TRBJ1-5,TRBV4-3,-,many
TGTGCCAGCAGTACCCAGGGGGCCGATACGCAGTATTTT,CASSTQGADTQYF,TRBJ2-3,TRBV6-6,TRBD1,-
TGTGCCATCTCAACGGGACAGGGGTTTCGGGGCAATCAGCCCCAGCATTTT,CAISTGQGFRGNQPQHF,TRBJ1-5,TRBV19,TRBD1,few